This T cell receptor beta chain was identified during a study of shared clonotypes between healthy human individuals. The CDR3 consists of 16 residues. CDR1 is LNHDA, CDR2 SQIVND, per germline (reference sequence). Losses at the gene ends were 5 bases for V and 0 bases for J; bases not matched to a gene: 5. Caucasian adults residing in Nashville, Tennessee made up all the donors. The repertoire was sequenced with immunoSEQ multiplex PCR; TCRdb's copy has only in-frame clones and lacks some. The sample lists more than 400,000 clones; 81% were seen once. This TCR was recovered from a woman aged 40 to 49 in good health. Some clones in this sample may be carry-over from other donors' samples. The gene calls are TRBV19 and TRBJ1-3; TRBD1 aligns across 9 bases. Specimen: PBMCs. The CDR3 loop is CASSRSDRGSGNTIYF. The CDR3 DNA follows: TGTGCCAGTAGTCGATCGGACAGGGGCTCTGGAAACACCATATATTTT. Full variable domain (rest looked up from reference TRBV19 and TRBJ1-3): DGGITQSPKYLFRKEGQNVTLSCEQNLNHDAMYWYRQDPGQGLRLIYYSQIVNDFQKGDIAEGYSVSREKKESFPLTVTSAQKNPTAFYLCASSRSDRGSGNTIYFGEGSWLTVV.